This is a list of T cell receptor beta chains from one sample in a study of cytomegalovirus exposure and HLA in healthy donors. TCRdb keeps only in-frame clones here, not all; method: immunoSEQ multiplex PCR. The sample yields fewer than 200,000 clones, 60% to 80% seen once. The sample taken for sequencing was PBMCs. These receptors were taken from a man aged 35-49 years in good health and CMV-seropositive. CDR3s include the opening cysteine and the closing phenylalanine or tryptophan. A D gene is named only where the DNA matches it firmly. Expanded clones get a size class; other rows say once, few or many, or leave the size out.

v_gene,d_gene,abundance,j_gene,CDR3nt,CDR3aa
TRBV29-1,-,-,TRBJ2-1,TGCAGCGTTGTGTATAATGAGCAGTTCTTC,CSVVYNEQFF
TRBV5-5,-,-,TRBJ1-1,TGTGCCAGCAGTTCCGGTCAGAGGACTGAAGCTTTCTTT,CASSSGQRTEAFF
TRBV9,TRBD1,-,TRBJ1-4,TGTGCCAGCAGCGTACAAACAGGGGGAGAGTCGGAAAAACTGTTTTTT,CASSVQTGGESEKLFF
TRBV11-2,-,-,TRBJ2-5,TGTGCCAGCAGCACGGGACTCCCAGTGGCCCAGTACTTC,CASSTGLPVAQYF
TRBV6-5,TRBD1,-,TRBJ2-7,TGTGCCAGCGCTACAGGGGTAGGTTCCTACGAGCAGTACTTC,CASATGVGSYEQYF
TRBV6-1,-,-,TRBJ2-5,TGTGCCAGCACCCGGGACTACCAAGAGACCCAGTACTTC,CASTRDYQETQYF
TRBV13,-,-,TRBJ1-1,TGTGCCAGCAGCTTTATTTCGGGGAACACTGAAGCTTTCTTT,CASSFISGNTEAFF
TRBV6-6,-,-,TRBJ1-1,TGTGCCAGCAGTTACTCGACGGGGAGCACTGAAGCTTTCTTT,CASSYSTGSTEAFF
TRBV19,TRBD1,-,TRBJ1-1,TGTGCCAGTAGAGTGACAGGGGGCGTCACTGAAGCTTTCTTT,CASRVTGGVTEAFF
TRBV11-3,-,-,TRBJ1-1,TGTGCCAGCAGCTTAGCGGGACAGAACACTGAAGCTTTCTTT,CASSLAGQNTEAFF
TRBV11-1,TRBD2,-,TRBJ2-7,TGTGCCAGCAGCCCGTCCCGGCTAGCGGGAGCCAACGAGCAGTACTTC,CASSPSRLAGANEQYF
TRBV5-1,TRBD1,few,TRBJ2-2,TGCGCCAGCAGCGGGAGAGGGGGCTATGACACCGGGGAGCTGTTTTTT,CASSGRGGYDTGELFF
TRBV2,-,-,TRBJ2-1,TGTGCCAGCAGTGGATACCGACTATTGTACAATGAGCAGTTCTTC,CASSGYRLLYNEQFF
TRBV29-1,TRBD1,once,TRBJ2-1,TGCAGCGTTGAAGGGGGGACAGGTCCGAGCTCCTACAATGAGCAGTTCTTC,CSVEGGTGPSSYNEQFF
TRBV25-1,-,-,TRBJ1-2,TGTGCCAGCAGTGAGGGGGCAGGGGACTATGGCTACACCTTC,CASSEGAGDYGYTF
TRBV5-5,-,-,TRBJ2-3,TGTGCCAGCAGCTTGGGGTTACTTCCCTCCCACACAGATACGCAGTATTTT,CASSLGLLPSHTDTQYF
TRBV5-1,TRBD1,-,TRBJ2-7,TGCGCCAGCAGCTTCCGACAGGGGGGAGCCTACGAGCAGTACTTC,CASSFRQGGAYEQYF
TRBV6-1,-,-,TRBJ2-5,TGTGCCAGCAGCCCCCAGCGGGTGTACCAAGAGACCCAGTACTTC,CASSPQRVYQETQYF
TRBV9,-,-,TRBJ2-4,TGTGCCAGCAGCCCCCGGGTAGCCAAAAACATTCAGTACTTC,CASSPRVAKNIQYF
TRBV18,TRBD1,-,TRBJ2-7,TGTGCCAGCTCACCGTTGGACAGGCTCTCCTACGAGCAGTACTTC,CASSPLDRLSYEQYF
TRBV6-1,-,-,TRBJ2-1,TGTGCCAGCAGTGTATGGAGTAATGAGCAGTTCTTC,CASSVWSNEQFF
TRBV5-1,TRBD2,once,TRBJ2-7,TGCGCCAGCAGCTCGGGACTAGCGGGCTCCTACGAGCAGTACTTC,CASSSGLAGSYEQYF
TRBV5-4,TRBD1,-,TRBJ1-3,TGTGCCAGCACCATCGACAGGGTAGGAAACACCATATATTTT,CASTIDRVGNTIYF
TRBV5-5,TRBD1,-,TRBJ1-2,TGTGCCAGCAGCTCACAGGGGCTCTATGGCTACACCTTC,CASSSQGLYGYTF
TRBV5-1,TRBD1,-,TRBJ1-2,TGCGCCAGCAGCTCCTCGGGACAGGGAGGGAACTATGGCTACACCTTC,CASSSSGQGGNYGYTF
TRBV5-4,TRBD2,-,TRBJ2-5,TGTGCCAGCAGCTTAGCGGGAGGGCATGAGACCCAGTACTTC,CASSLAGGHETQYF
TRBV6-5,-,-,TRBJ1-2,TGTGCCAGCAGTTATGGCGGCCAGGGCTATGGCTACACCTTC,CASSYGGQGYGYTF
TRBV11-3,TRBD1,-,TRBJ1-3,TGTGCCAGCAGCGCACAGGGGCTGCCAGACACCATATATTTT,CASSAQGLPDTIYF
TRBV28,-,-,TRBJ1-3,TGTGCCAGCACACGACAGGTCTCTGGAAACACCATATATTTT,CASTRQVSGNTIYF
TRBV6-5,-,-,TRBJ2-1,TGTGCCAGCAGTTACTTCTCTAGCGTAGGGCAGTTCTTC,CASSYFSSVGQFF
TRBV7-8,-,few,TRBJ2-1,TGTGCCAGCAGCTTAGATTGGGCGAACAATGAGCAGTTCTTC,CASSLDWANNEQFF
TRBV2,TRBD2,-,TRBJ2-1,TGTGCCAGCAGTCACCCGGGACTAGCGGTGAGGCAGTTCTTC,CASSHPGLAVRQFF
TRBV9,TRBD2,-,TRBJ2-1,TGTGCCAGCAGCGTTGGGACTAGCGGGGGCTCCTACAATGAGCAGTTCTTC,CASSVGTSGGSYNEQFF
TRBV4-2,-,-,TRBJ2-3,TGTGCCAGCAGCCAAGATCTCGTGAATAGCAATACGCAGTATTTT,CASSQDLVNSNTQYF
TRBV11-3,TRBD1,-,TRBJ2-7,TGTGCCAGCACAAGACAGGGGCTCTACGAGCAGTACTTC,CASTRQGLYEQYF
TRBV7-6,-,-,TRBJ1-1,TGTGCCAGCAGTGAGGGGGTTGCCACTGAAGCTTTCTTT,CASSEGVATEAFF
TRBV15,-,-,TRBJ2-7,TGTGCCACCAGCAGAGCGGGGAATGCCTACGAGCAGTACTTC,CATSRAGNAYEQYF
TRBV2,TRBD1,-,TRBJ1-2,TGTGCCAGCATGACCGGGACAGTAGTCTATGGCTACACCTTC,CASMTGTVVYGYTF
TRBV5-6,TRBD1,-,TRBJ1-6,TGTGCCAGCATCGATGCCGGGACAGGGAATTCACCCCTCCACTTT,CASIDAGTGNSPLHF
TRBV2,-,-,TRBJ1-5,TGTGCCAGCAGTGAAACGCCAGGGAATCAGCCCCAGCATTTT,CASSETPGNQPQHF
TRBV5-6,-,-,TRBJ1-5,TGTGCCAGCAGCTTGGGTATTTTAGGGGCAGGGCATCAGCCCCAGCATTTT,CASSLGILGAGHQPQHF
TRBV7-8,TRBD2,once,TRBJ2-6,TGTGCCAGCAGCACCCCATGGGGACTAGCGGGGGTATCTGGGGCCAACGTCCTGACTTTC,CASSTPWGLAGVSGANVLTF
TRBV6-6,TRBD1,-,TRBJ2-5,TGTGCCAGCAGCTCTGGGACAGGGCCGTACTTC,CASSSGTGPYF
TRBV29-1,TRBD2,-,TRBJ2-3,TGCAGCGTAGGGACTAGCGGTAGCACAGATACGCAGTATTTT,CSVGTSGSTDTQYF
TRBV19,-,few,TRBJ2-7,TGTGCCAGCAGAACCAGCCCCGGGTTCTCCGAGCAGTACTTC,CASRTSPGFSEQYF
TRBV19,-,-,TRBJ2-1,TGTGCCAGTAGTACCCAGTACAATGAGCAGTTCTTC,CASSTQYNEQFF
TRBV13,-,-,TRBJ2-1,TGTGCCAGCAGCTTAAGCTCCGGGAGATCATACAATGAGCAGTTCTTC,CASSLSSGRSYNEQFF
TRBV28,TRBD2,-,TRBJ2-3,TGTGCCAGCAGTTCAGCAACTAGCGGGAGGGCTTTTGGGGGGATGGATACGCAGTATTTT,CASSSATSGRAFGGMDTQYF
TRBV7-3,-,-,TRBJ2-3,TGTGCCAGCAGCGCGGCCCTAGCAGATACGCAGTATTTT,CASSAALADTQYF
TRBV7-9,TRBD2,-,TRBJ2-3,TGTGCCAGCAGAGGACAAGGACTAGCGGCCGGTCCAGATACGCAGTATTTT,CASRGQGLAAGPDTQYF
TRBV27,TRBD2,-,TRBJ2-3,TGTGCCAGCAGTTTATCCGCGGGAGTAAGGACAGATACGCAGTATTTT,CASSLSAGVRTDTQYF
TRBV12-5,TRBD2,few,TRBJ2-7,TGTGCTAGTGGCCCTTCCCCCGCGGGACTACCCTCCTACGAGCAGTACTTC,CASGPSPAGLPSYEQYF
TRBV28,-,-,TRBJ1-4,TGTGCCAGCAGTCCTCGACCACAGAGAGGGAATGAAAAACTGTTTTTT,CASSPRPQRGNEKLFF